Listed below are T cell receptor beta chains from one sample, sequenced in a study of CD8 T cells in ankylosing spondylitis. TCRdb re-called the 5' RACE reads with MiXCR, one entry per CDR3 protein. The table records 100,000 or so distinct CDR3 sequences, 24% of them present only once. The sample comprised synovial fluid, either unsorted or a sorted T cell fraction (not recorded which). The receptors shown here come from a male donor with ankylosing spondylitis. The CDR3 runs from the conserved cysteine through the conserved F or W. The D gene is left open where the match is weak. Clone size is given for some rows only: seen once, a few or many times, or a class if the clone is expanded.

d_gene: TRBD1; v_gene: TRBV7-2; abundance: -; CDR3aa: CASSLTGEDTQYF
d_gene: -; v_gene: TRBV29-1; abundance: many; CDR3aa: CSVAPTGSINTEAFF
d_gene: -; v_gene: TRBV15; abundance: -; CDR3aa: CATSPRWGKTQYF
d_gene: -; v_gene: TRBV5-1; abundance: -; CDR3aa: CASSRTDGGSEKLFF
d_gene: -; v_gene: TRBV5-6; abundance: few; CDR3aa: CASSFTGTDTQYF
d_gene: -; v_gene: TRBV24-1; abundance: -; CDR3aa: CATSEGTRWETQYF
d_gene: TRBD2; v_gene: TRBV20-1; abundance: few; CDR3aa: CSARAPGLGTDTQYF
d_gene: TRBD2; v_gene: TRBV29-1; abundance: few; CDR3aa: CSVEDWAGATDTQYF
d_gene: TRBD1; v_gene: TRBV24-1; abundance: -; CDR3aa: CATSAPGQGGDTQYF
d_gene: -; v_gene: TRBV5-1; abundance: few; CDR3aa: CASSMDSSGANVLTF
d_gene: TRBD2; v_gene: TRBV12-3/TRBV12-4; abundance: -; CDR3aa: CASSSGLAGGPVTGELFF
d_gene: TRBD1; v_gene: TRBV5-6; abundance: many; CDR3aa: CASSLQGAYQPQHF
d_gene: -; v_gene: TRBV7-2; abundance: few; CDR3aa: CASSPGRVADTQYF
d_gene: TRBD2; v_gene: TRBV5-1; abundance: -; CDR3aa: CASSQAGLETGELFF
d_gene: -; v_gene: TRBV5-1; abundance: few; CDR3aa: CASGGSTDTQYF
d_gene: TRBD2; v_gene: TRBV11-3; abundance: -; CDR3aa: CASSLDAGAFNEQFF
d_gene: TRBD2; v_gene: TRBV2; abundance: few; CDR3aa: CASSVTVAGGFNEQFF
d_gene: -; v_gene: TRBV5-1; abundance: -; CDR3aa: CASSVGNYGYTF
d_gene: -; v_gene: TRBV24-1; abundance: -; CDR3aa: CATGGPYNEQFF